A single sample gave rise to the 10 T cell receptor beta chains below, sequenced in a study of T-cell memory formation after mild COVID-19. TCRdb reprocessed the 5' RACE reads with MiXCR, giving one entry per CDR3 protein. The sample contains a few hundred thousand distinct CDR3 sequences, around 17% of which appear only once. Sequencing used PBMCs or a T cell subset sorted from them (not recorded which). The receptors stem from a man aged 18 to 30 who had mild COVID-19 (a few samples of this study predate the infection). Cell type and time point are not known.

The V call is TRBV2, the J call TRBJ2-1; no clear D gene. The V and J ends lost 8 bases and 2 bases respectively, with 7 bases between them. Germline CDR1 and CDR2: SNHLY and FYNNEI. This CDR3 spans 12 amino acids. DNA for the CDR3: TGTGCCAGCTTCGATCCCTACAATGAGCAGTTCTTC. Translation: CASFDPYNEQFF. Based on the CDR3 plus reference TRBV2 and TRBJ2-1, the full variable domain is EPEVTQTPSHQVTQMGQEVILRCVPISNHLYFYWYRQILGQKVEFLVSFYNNEISEKSEIFDDQFSVERPDGSNFTLKIRSTKLEDSAMYFCASFDPYNEQFFGPGTRLTVL.

This clonotype showed up just a few times. This chain joins TRBV4-3 and TRBJ2-3; 9 bases align to TRBD2. V shed 0 bases and J 3 bases; nucleotides not matched to a gene: 7. The V gene's germline CDR1 is LGHNA and CDR2 YSLEER. CDR3 size: 17 residues. The CDR3 DNA sequence: TGCGCCAGCAGCCAAGAACCGAGCGGGGGGAGTACAGATACGCAGTATTTT. Protein sequence: CASSQEPSGGSTDTQYF.

Many counts were recorded for this clonotype. The chain uses TRBV5-6 and TRBJ2-7; possibly TRBD1 for D (5 bases). Germline V gene lookup returns CDR1 SGHDT and CDR2 YYEEEE. Deletions cut 1 base from V and 7 bases from J, with 18 bases between. This CDR3 spans 15 amino acids. The CDR3 nucleotides are TGTGCCAGCAGCTTGATCGCAGGGAACCCTACGGAGCAGTACGTC. Protein: CASSLIAGNPTEQYV.

The J gene is TRBJ1-2, the V gene TRBV7-2; 7 positions match TRBD1. The V and J ends lost 0 bases and 3 bases, in that order; junction bases with no gene match: 13. Per germline, CDR1 SGHTA and CDR2 FQGNSA. The CDR3 has 18 amino acids. CDR3 residues: CASSLAGRGGRSDYGYTF. CDR3 bases: TGTGCCAGCAGCTTAGCGGGCAGGGGGGGACGGTCCGACTATGGCTACACCTTC.

J is TRBJ2-1 and V is TRBV12-3 or TRBV12-4; 7 nucleotides line up with TRBD1. The J segment lost 4 bases and the V segment lost 7 bases, leaving 7 bases of the junction unmatched. The length of the CDR3 is 14 residues. CDR3 in amino acids: CASTGTAHYNEQFF. DNA of the CDR3: TGTGCCAGCACGGGGACAGCCCATTACAATGAGCAGTTCTTC.

This clonotype was detected only a few times. The chain combines TRBV7-2 with TRBJ2-3; a weak D match, TRBD1 (7 bases). This CDR3 has 13 residues. CDR1 is SGHTA and CDR2 is FQGNSA in the germline V gene. Trimming took 6 bases from V and 10 from J, leaving 17 bases between them. CDR3 sequence (DNA): TGTGCCAGCAGTTTTGGAGGGGGCGCGCCGCAGTATTTT. Amino acid sequence: CASSFGGGAPQYF.

This clonotype has a handful of counts. The chain recombines TRBV7-9 with TRBJ2-3; 11 bases align to TRBD2. CDR3 length: 16 amino acids. Germline V gene data show CDR1 as SEHNR and CDR2 as FQNEAQ (reference sequence). With 4 bases clipped from V and 2 bases from J, the junction kept 5 bases outside the gene matches. The CDR3 nucleotides are TGTGCCAGCAGCTGGACTAGCGGGTCCTCCACAGATACGCAGTATTTT. Translating gives CASSWTSGSSTDTQYF. Drawing the rest from reference TRBV7-9 and TRBJ2-3, the complete variable domain is DTGVSQNPRHKITKRGQNVTFRCDPISEHNRLYWYRQTLGQGPEFLTYFQNEAQLEKSRLLSDRFSAERPKGSFSTLEIQRTEQGDSAMYLCASSWTSGSSTDTQYFGPGTRLTVL.

This clonotype came up many times. The chain combines TRBV7-6 with TRBJ1-1, with a tentative D call TRBD1 (5 bases). V lost 5 bases, J lost 1 base, and 8 bases lay in between. The CDR3 totals 13 residues. Germline CDR1 reads SGHVS; CDR2 reads FNYEAQ. The CDR3 region has the DNA TGTGCCAGCAGCCTTGGACAGAACACTGAAGCTTTCTTT. As protein: CASSLGQNTEAFF.

The rearrangement uses TRBV7-9 and TRBJ1-5; D may be TRBD1 (5 bases). Germline V lookup: CDR1 SEHNR, CDR2 FQNEAQ (reference sequence). Trimming pared 2 bases from V and 1 base from J, leaving 9 bases between. This CDR3 region has 15 residues. The CDR3 DNA reads as TGTGCCAGCAGCTTAAGCCGGGACAGCAATCAGCCCCAGCATTTT. Translating it yields CASSLSRDSNQPQHF.

This clonotype was counted ten times or more. The CDR3 spells CASSFDLTETQYF. The CDR3 DNA follows: TGCGCCAGCAGCTTCGATTTGACGGAGACCCAGTACTTC. This chain uses TRBV5-1 with TRBJ2-5; unclear D gene. Germline V gene lookup returns CDR1 SGHRS and CDR2 YFSETQ. CDR3 size: 13 residues. Between the trimmed V and J ends, which lost 2 bases and 5 bases, there was a span of 10 bases.